This record concerns one T cell receptor (beta chain) sequence. The data stem from a study of blood T cell repertoires in COVID-19. Across the whole study: Sites across the United States, Italy and Spain contributed samples from acute and convalescent COVID-19. In each case, the material was cDNA or gDNA derived from T cells, B-cell-depleted T cells, or PBMCs.

Germline CDR1 and CDR2: GTSNPN and SVGIG (reference sequence). The CDR3 runs to 14 residues. V shed 0 bases, J shed 12 bases, and the junction held 13 bases outside the gene matches. As originally analysed: Reference gene primer amplification in the assay estimated nucleated cell counts. Sequencing was performed with immunoSEQ multiplex PCR; in TCRdb, only in-frame clones are kept and a portion is missing. V and J calls and clone size are copied from that table; D and trimming were computed from the DNA. The table lists fewer than 120,000 clones, roughly four fifths of them singletons. The sample taken for sequencing was peripheral blood. The clonotype originates from a woman aged 60 to 75 with acute or convalescent COVID-19. This chain joins TRBV30 and TRBJ2-7; TRBD1 aligns across 8 bases. The CDR3: CAWSVPPGTGNRYF. The CDR3 DNA is TGTGCCTGGAGTGTACCCCCCGGGACAGGCAATCGGTACTTC.